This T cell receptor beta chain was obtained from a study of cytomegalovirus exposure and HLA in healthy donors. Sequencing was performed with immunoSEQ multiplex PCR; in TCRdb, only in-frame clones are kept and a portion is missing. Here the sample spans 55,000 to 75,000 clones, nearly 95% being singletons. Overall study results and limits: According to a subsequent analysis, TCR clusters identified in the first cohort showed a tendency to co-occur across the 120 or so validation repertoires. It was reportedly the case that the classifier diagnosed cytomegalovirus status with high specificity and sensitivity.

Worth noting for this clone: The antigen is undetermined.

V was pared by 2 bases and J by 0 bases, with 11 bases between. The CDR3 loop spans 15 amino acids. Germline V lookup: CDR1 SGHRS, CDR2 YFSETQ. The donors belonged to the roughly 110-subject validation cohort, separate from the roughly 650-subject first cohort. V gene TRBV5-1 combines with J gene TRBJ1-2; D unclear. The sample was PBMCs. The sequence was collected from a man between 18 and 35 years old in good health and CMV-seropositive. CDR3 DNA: TGCGCCAGCAGCTTTGGTGACAAAGCTAACTATGGCTACACCTTC. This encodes CASSFGDKANYGYTF.